The present entry profiles one TCR beta chain with its context. Its antigen is undetermined. These data originate in a study of shared clonotypes between healthy human individuals. Study-wide context: Donors, aged 18 to 49, were a couple of women and three men.

General observations from the study: Generally, estimated richness proved larger in naive subsets than it did in memory subsets.

The authors split each subset's genomic DNA evenly across several immunoSEQ plates. Original analysis: ImmunoSEQ output lacked quality scores and full-length reads, limiting matched filtering. This table comes from immunoSEQ multiplex PCR, and its TCRdb copy is limited to in-frame clones, with some not included. The V and J calls and clone size were taken over from that table, and D and trimming were inferred from the DNA. The sample records around 1.1 million clones, about 72% being singletons. The TCR comes from a man aged 18 to 35 in good health. Some clones in this sample may be carry-over from other donors' samples. Material: memory CD4+ T cells from PBMCs. The subset was: CD45RA-negative fraction.

The CDR3 DNA reads as TGTGCCAGCAGTTACTCCGGGACAGCCAAAAACATTCAGTACTTC. It codes for CASSYSGTAKNIQYF. The chain links TRBV6-5 to TRBJ2-4, with D perhaps TRBD1 or TRBD2 (5 bases each). V gave up 0 bases and J gave up 0 bases, with 6 bases separating them. Germline V gives CDR1 MNHEY, CDR2 SVGAGI. CDR3 size: 15 residues.